This paragraph reports one T cell receptor beta chain. No antigen is known for it. Germline is not matched at one junction end, which may reflect a read error. The sample comes from a study of lung T cells in sarcoidosis with Löfgren's syndrome. Study details: In sarcoidosis, CD4+ T cells accumulate in bronchoalveolar lavage fluid.

Broader study findings: Multiple Löfgren's syndrome patients reportedly shared TRAV12-1 and TRBV2 CDR3 motifs. TRAV12-1 and TRBV2 were reportedly most expanded in Löfgren's patients.

Germline V CDR1 and CDR2: LGHNA, YNFKEQ. The length of the CDR3 is 17 residues. TCRdb called the reads again in MiXCR, with one record for every CDR3 protein. The table shows 15,000 to 25,000 distinct CDR3 sequences, with over 20% occurring only once. What was sequenced was CD4+ T cells from bronchoalveolar lavage. The receptor comes from a human donor with sarcoidosis (Löfgren's syndrome or another form), or a control subject (not recorded which). The chain employs TRBV4-2 and TRBJ2-2; 12 bases line up with TRBD2. CDR3 in DNA: TGTGCCAGCAGCCAAGTCCTAGCGGGAGGGAACACCGGGGAGCTGCTTTTT. This translates into CASSQVLAGGNTGELLF.